These 12 T cell receptor beta chains were sequenced from one sample in a study of blood T cells in healthy people across ages. Primers used in a second PCR of about 6 to 11 cycles were a sample-barcoded 5' primer and a J-beta primer mix. Each CDR3 protein is one row after TCRdb ran MiXCR on the 5' RACE reads. Among some 890,000 distinct CDR3 sequences, about 28% were seen once, and the ten largest hold more than 8.5%. These data were likewise used in another study, on T cells of mothers and their children.

The specimen sequenced was blood. The receptors were sampled from a woman aged 40 to 49 in good health.

This clonotype was counted ten times or more. CDR3 in amino acids: CAWVTGGDNYGYTF. CDR3 nucleotide sequence: TGTGCCTGGGTCACGGGAGGGGATAACTATGGCTACACCTTC. The chain uses TRBV30 and TRBJ1-2; tentative D call: TRBD1 (5 bases). Germline values: CDR1 GTSNPN, CDR2 SVGIG (reference sequence). The CDR3 is 14 amino acids. Trimming stripped 5 bases from V and 1 base from J, with 14 bases between.

This clonotype was detected a few times. The rearrangement joins TRBV25-1 to TRBJ2-5, with D tentatively TRBD1 or TRBD2 (7 bases each). Trimming pared 5 bases from V and 9 bases from J, leaving 25 bases between. Germline V lookup: CDR1 MGHDK, CDR2 SYGVNS. CDR3 length equals 16 residues. CDR3 DNA sequence: TGTGCCAGCAGTACAACCCGACAGGGACCCAGCGGGGCCCAGTACTTC. It is translated as CASSTTRQGPSGAQYF.

The rearrangement links TRBV29-1 to TRBJ2-5; D tentatively fits TRBD1 or TRBD2 (5 bases each). CDR1 SQVTM and CDR2 ANQGSEA come from the germline V gene. V was trimmed by 1 base and J by 1 base, leaving 16 bases between them. There are 16 residues in the CDR3. The CDR3 nucleotides read TGCAGCGTTGAAGTGGGGGTGGACTTTCCCCAAGAGACCCAGTACTTC. It is translated as CSVEVGVDFPQETQYF.

With respect to this clonotype: An end of the junction does not agree with germline; a read error may underlie this. This rearrangement joins TRBV7-3 to TRBJ2-5; possible D gene TRBD1, 6 bases. The end of the DNA is better explained by TRBJ2-7, so the J call may be wrong. The germline gives CDR1 SGHTA, CDR2 FQGTGA. This CDR3 is 14 amino acids long. CDR3 protein: CANSFPDRQLEQYF. The CDR3 nucleotides read TGTGCCAACAGCTTCCCTGACAGGCAGCTCGAGCAGTACTTC.

With regard to this clonotype: The germline gene is not matched at one end of the junction; a read error may be the cause. The J gene is TRBJ2-5, the V gene TRBV11-2, with TRBD1 as a possible D gene (6 bases). Germline CDR1 and CDR2: SGHAT and FQNNGV. The CDR3 loop spans 11 amino acids. The DNA for the CDR3 is TGTGCCGGCAGCGTCGGACAGCCCCAGTACTTC. Protein sequence: CAGSVGQPQYF.

This clonotype was detected ten times or more. The V and J genes are TRBV24-1 and TRBJ2-7; 9 bases agree with TRBD1. There are 14 residues in the CDR3. V lost 7 bases and J lost 6; bases outside the gene matches: 9. The V gene's germline CDR1 is KGHDR and CDR2 SFDVKD. In DNA form, the CDR3 reads TGTGCCACCAGAGCCGGGACAGGGATCGGCGAGCAGTACTTC. Encoded protein: CATRAGTGIGEQYF.

The V call is TRBV20-1, the J call TRBJ2-5, with 7 bases matching TRBD1. Germline-derived CDR1 and CDR2 are DFQATT and SNEGSKA (reference sequence). Trimming at V came to 2 bases and at J to 5 bases, leaving 11 bases not matched to a gene. CDR3 length: 15 amino acids. This chain's CDR3 is CSARKGSEGAETQYF. The CDR3 DNA sequence: TGCAGTGCTAGAAAAGGTTCAGAGGGGGCCGAGACCCAGTACTTC.

CDR3 region: CASSLKGIPDVEQYF. CDR3 bases: TGTGCCAGCAGTTTAAAGGGGATCCCAGATGTGGAGCAGTACTTC. The rearrangement links TRBV27 to TRBJ2-5, with D possibly matching TRBD1 (5 bases). The CDR3 has 15 residues. V was shortened by 2 bases and J by 11 bases, with 21 bases between the two germline ends. Germline values: CDR1 MNHEY, CDR2 SMNVEV (reference sequence).

This chain joins TRBV20-1 and TRBJ1-6; TRBD1 might be the D (6 bases). Trimming took off 3 bases at V and 6 bases at J, with 12 bases between the two ends. This CDR3 spans 14 amino acids. Germline V gene data show CDR1 as DFQATT and CDR2 as SNEGSKA (reference sequence). In DNA, the CDR3 is TGCAGTGCTAGTCAGATAGGGGGTAATTCACCCCTCCACTTT. Translated, it gives CSASQIGGNSPLHF.

The genes are TRBV18 and TRBJ2-7; the match to TRBD1 covers 9 bases. CDR1 is KGHSH and CDR2 is LQKENI in the germline V gene. This CDR3 is built from 18 residues. Germline trimming cut 2 bases from V and 1 base from J; bases unmatched to any gene: 12. This CDR3 reads CASSPSLATGGSSYEQYF. The DNA for the CDR3 is TGTGCCAGCTCACCATCGTTGGCGACAGGGGGTTCATCCTACGAGCAGTACTTC.

In this sample, this clonotype turned up many times. This chain links TRBV5-1 with TRBJ2-1; TRBD1 is a possible D gene (5 bases). The CDR3 extends over 14 amino acids. V gave up 3 bases and J gave up 1 base, with 8 bases separating them. Germline assignment: CDR1 SGHRS and CDR2 YFSETQ. The CDR3 region is CASSSDSSYNEQFF. The CDR3 DNA follows: TGCGCCAGCAGCTCCGACAGTTCCTACAATGAGCAGTTCTTC.

The chain joins TRBV24-1 to TRBJ2-3; no definite D call. The CDR3 sequence is 13 residues long. CDR1 is KGHDR and CDR2 is SFDVKD in the germline V gene. Trimming took off 6 bases at V and 3 bases at J, with 9 bases between the two ends. The CDR3 DNA reads TGTGCCACCAGTTACCCTGAGACAGATACGCAGTATTTT. Translated, it gives CATSYPETDTQYF.